What follows are 13 T cell receptor beta chains derived from one specimen sequenced in a study of T cell responses to AZD1222 COVID-19 vaccine (dated by TCRdb to the early 2020s). The receptor library was made with the immunoSEQ multiplex PCR assay. TCRdb re-hosts the immuneACCESS table, in-frame sequences only. Its copies lack some clones; in the studies checked, an unresolved V gene accounts for under half of them, and the cause for the rest is not known. Recorded for this sample are roughly 150,000 clones; roughly nine tenths of them occurred a single time. Clones ranked in the top ten supply over 1.1% of the sample. The time point label here, explained by the study, means: baseline before first vaccination. Sample: peripheral blood, taken on day 0 of AZD1222 vaccination. These receptor sequences come from an adult in good health.

The chain combines TRBV19 with TRBJ2-2; the D gene could be TRBD1 or TRBD2 (5 bases each). This CDR3 contains 14 residues. Per germline, CDR1 LNHDA and CDR2 SQIVND (reference sequence). Deletions cut 3 bases from V and 7 bases from J, with 12 bases between. The CDR3 is CASSIWGIGGELFF. The DNA for the CDR3 is TGTGCCAGTAGTATCTGGGGGATAGGCGGGGAGCTGTTTTTT.

The chain employs TRBV6-5 and TRBJ2-1; 11 bases are a match to TRBD2. CDR1 and CDR2 from the germline V gene are MNHEY and SVGAGI. V gave up 10 bases and J gave up 4 bases; unmatched junction bases: 3. The CDR3 contains 13 residues. The chain's CDR3 is CATRTSGYNEQFF. The CDR3 DNA reads as TGTGCCACCCGGACTAGCGGGTACAATGAGCAGTTCTTC.

V is TRBV5-1 and J is TRBJ2-1; D possibly uses TRBD1 or TRBD2 (5 bases each). V gave up 2 bases and J gave up 0 bases, with 12 bases separating them. Looked up from germline, CDR1 is SGHRS and CDR2 is YFSETQ. This CDR3 comprises 16 residues. This chain's CDR3 is CASSLEGQSSYNEQFF. The CDR3 nucleotides are TGCGCCAGCAGCTTAGAGGGGCAGAGCTCCTACAATGAGCAGTTCTTC.

The chain carries TRBV27 and TRBJ1-2; TRBD1 aligns across 7 bases. J gave up 4 bases and V 0 bases, and 2 bases lay outside the gene matches. The CDR3 loop spans 14 amino acids. In germline, CDR1 is MNHEY, CDR2 SMNVEV (reference sequence). The CDR3 nucleotides are TGTGCCAGCAGTTTATCGGGACAGCTCTATGGCTACACCTTC. Protein: CASSLSGQLYGYTF.

The chain carries TRBV9 and TRBJ2-1, with D possibly TRBD2 on 6 matching bases. Germline CDR1 is SGDLS and CDR2 is YYNGEE. Trimming removed 1 base at V and 3 bases at J, with 8 bases between. CDR3 length: 14 residues. CDR3 protein: CASSVSGDYNEQFF. The DNA for the CDR3 is TGTGCCAGCAGCGTATCGGGAGACTACAATGAGCAGTTCTTC.

This clone was counted once. A read error may produce the germline difference seen at one junction end. The chain recombines TRBV5-5 with TRBJ2-2; 8 bases line up with TRBD1. CDR1 is SGHKS, CDR2 YYEKEE, per germline (reference sequence). The CDR3 runs to 15 residues. Here the CDR3 reads CASSGRTGNAGELFF. The CDR3 DNA is TGTGCCAGCAGCGGAAGGACAGGGAACGCCGGGGAGCTGTTTTTT. The full variable domain, with the rest looked up from reference TRBV5-5 and TRBJ2-2, is DAGVTQSPTHLIKTRGQQVTLRCSPISGHKSVSWYQQVLGQGPQFIFQYYEKEERGRGNFPDRFSARQFPNYSSELNVNALLLGDSALYLCASSGRTGNAGELFFGEGSRLTVL.

The V and J genes are TRBV5-1 and TRBJ2-1; 12 bases fit TRBD2. The germline gives CDR1 SGHRS, CDR2 YFSETQ. With 0 bases clipped from V and 13 bases from J, the junction kept 8 bases outside the gene matches. The CDR3 contains 15 residues. For the CDR3, the DNA is TGCGCCAGCAGCTTGGAGCGACTAGCGGGAGTAAGTCAGTTCTTC. It codes for CASSLERLAGVSQFF.

The V gene is TRBV4-3, the J gene TRBJ2-1; no definite D call. V was shortened by 1 base and J by 6 bases, with 13 bases between the two germline ends. Germline V lookup: CDR1 LGHNA, CDR2 YSLEER. The CDR3 consists of 15 residues. In nucleotides, the CDR3 is TGCGCCAGCAGCCAAGTAAGAACCCAATCCAATGAGCAGTTCTTC. Translating it yields CASSQVRTQSNEQFF.

This clone showed up just once. The rearrangement uses TRBV10-3 and TRBJ1-5; unclear D gene. This CDR3 has 14 amino acids. Looked up from germline, CDR1 is ENHRY and CDR2 is SYGVKD. V lost 10 bases to trimming and J lost 3 bases, with 16 bases between them. Here the CDR3 DNA reads TGTGCCACCTCGAGGCCGGAGAACAATCAGCCCCAGCATTTT. It encodes CATSRPENNQPQHF.

V and J are TRBV2 and TRBJ2-1; 9 nucleotides line up with TRBD1. J lost 10 bases, V lost 6 bases, and 7 bases had no gene match. CDR3 length: 13 residues. Germline V gene data show CDR1 as SNHLY and CDR2 as FYNNEI. In DNA form, the CDR3 reads TGTGCCAGCAGCGCACAGGGGGCTGGGGAGCAGTTCTTC. Its translation is CASSAQGAGEQFF. The full variable domain, its missing parts supplied by reference TRBV2 and TRBJ2-1, is EPEVTQTPSHQVTQMGQEVILRCVPISNHLYFYWYRQILGQKVEFLVSFYNNEISEKSEIFDDQFSVERPDGSNFTLKIRSTKLEDSAMYFCASSAQGAGEQFFGPGTRLTVL.

V is TRBV6-5 and J is TRBJ1-2; TRBD1 matches 7 bases. The V segment lost 8 bases and the J segment 3 bases; nucleotides outside the gene matches: 6. Per the germline V gene, CDR1 is MNHEY and CDR2 is SVGAGI. This CDR3 is 13 amino acids long. The CDR3 protein is CASSFDRDYGYTF. In DNA form, the CDR3 reads TGTGCCAGCTCCTTCGACAGGGACTATGGCTACACCTTC.

This chain uses TRBV7-9 with TRBJ1-5; D is uncertain. V was trimmed by 4 bases and J by 8 bases, leaving 9 bases between them. The CDR3 has 12 residues. Germline V gives CDR1 SEHNR, CDR2 FQNEAQ (reference sequence). The CDR3 bases are TGTGCCAGCAGCTCGTACAACGAGCCCCAGCATTTT. This gives the protein CASSSYNEPQHF.

The chain employs TRBV19 and TRBJ1-2; 10 bases fit TRBD1. Germline lookup yields CDR1 LNHDA and CDR2 SQIVND (reference sequence). V was pared by 5 bases and J by 6 bases, with 9 bases of the junction left unmatched. The CDR3 loop spans 15 amino acids. This chain's CDR3 is CASSPRTGGHDGYTF. The CDR3 DNA is TGTGCCAGTAGTCCACGGACAGGGGGGCACGATGGCTACACCTTC.